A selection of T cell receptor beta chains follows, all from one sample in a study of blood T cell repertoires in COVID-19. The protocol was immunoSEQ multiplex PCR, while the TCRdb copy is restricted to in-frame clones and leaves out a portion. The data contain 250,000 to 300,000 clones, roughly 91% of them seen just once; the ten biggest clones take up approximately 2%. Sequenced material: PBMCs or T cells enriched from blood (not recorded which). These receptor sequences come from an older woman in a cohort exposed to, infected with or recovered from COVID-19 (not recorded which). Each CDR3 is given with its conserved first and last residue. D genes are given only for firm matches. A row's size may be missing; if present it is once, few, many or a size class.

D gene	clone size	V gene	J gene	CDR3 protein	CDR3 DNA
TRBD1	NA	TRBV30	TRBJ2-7	CASDWDSGYEQYF	TGTGCCTCGGACTGGGACAGCGGCTACGAGCAGTACTTC
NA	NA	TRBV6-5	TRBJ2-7	CASSYGQKSSYEQYF	TGTGCCAGCAGTTACGGACAGAAGAGCTCCTACGAGCAGTACTTC
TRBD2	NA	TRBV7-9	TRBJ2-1	CASSERTSGRGNEQFF	TGTGCCAGCAGCGAAAGAACTAGCGGGAGGGGGAATGAGCAGTTCTTC
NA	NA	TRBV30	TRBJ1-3	CAWSVRGSSGNTIYF	TGTGCCTGGAGTGTAAGAGGATCCTCCGGTAACACCATATATTTT
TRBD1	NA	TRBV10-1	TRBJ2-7	CASSDSGTGGDEQYF	TGCGCCAGCAGTGACTCCGGGACAGGGGGCGACGAGCAGTACTTC
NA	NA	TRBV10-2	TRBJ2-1	CASSGTYNEQFF	TGCGCCAGCAGCGGGACTTACAATGAGCAGTTCTTC
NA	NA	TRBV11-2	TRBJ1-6	CASSLGAALHF	TGTGCCAGCAGCTTAGGGGCCGCCCTCCACTTT
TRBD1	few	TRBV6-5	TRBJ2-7	CASSRGQRDYEQYF	TGTGCCAGCAGCCGGGGACAGAGAGACTACGAGCAGTACTTC
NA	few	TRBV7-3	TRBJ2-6	CASSGAALSGANVLTF	TGTGCCAGCAGTGGGGCAGCCCTCTCTGGGGCCAACGTCCTGACTTTC
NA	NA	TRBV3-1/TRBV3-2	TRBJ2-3	CASSQSGATDTQYF	TGTGCCAGCAGCCAGAGCGGTGCCACAGATACGCAGTATTTT
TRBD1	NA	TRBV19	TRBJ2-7	CASSWTGRGWGYEQYF	TGTGCCAGTAGTTGGACAGGGCGTGGATGGGGCTACGAGCAGTACTTC
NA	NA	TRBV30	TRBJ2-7	CAWRIRGSGYEQYF	TGTGCCTGGAGAATTAGAGGGAGCGGCTACGAGCAGTACTTC
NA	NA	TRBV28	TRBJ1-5	CASSLSARSGNQPQHF	TGTGCCAGCAGTTTATCGGCCAGGTCAGGCAATCAGCCCCAGCATTTT
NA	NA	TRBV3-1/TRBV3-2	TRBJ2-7	CASSQGGPQYF	TGTGCCAGCAGCCAAGGGGGCCCGCAGTACTTC
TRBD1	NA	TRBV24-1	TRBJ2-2	CATRKGQGDTGELFF	TGTGCCACCAGAAAGGGACAGGGAGACACCGGGGAGCTGTTTTTT
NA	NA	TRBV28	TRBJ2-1	CASSFRLASNEQFF	TGTGCCAGCAGTTTTCGCCTAGCGTCCAATGAGCAGTTCTTC